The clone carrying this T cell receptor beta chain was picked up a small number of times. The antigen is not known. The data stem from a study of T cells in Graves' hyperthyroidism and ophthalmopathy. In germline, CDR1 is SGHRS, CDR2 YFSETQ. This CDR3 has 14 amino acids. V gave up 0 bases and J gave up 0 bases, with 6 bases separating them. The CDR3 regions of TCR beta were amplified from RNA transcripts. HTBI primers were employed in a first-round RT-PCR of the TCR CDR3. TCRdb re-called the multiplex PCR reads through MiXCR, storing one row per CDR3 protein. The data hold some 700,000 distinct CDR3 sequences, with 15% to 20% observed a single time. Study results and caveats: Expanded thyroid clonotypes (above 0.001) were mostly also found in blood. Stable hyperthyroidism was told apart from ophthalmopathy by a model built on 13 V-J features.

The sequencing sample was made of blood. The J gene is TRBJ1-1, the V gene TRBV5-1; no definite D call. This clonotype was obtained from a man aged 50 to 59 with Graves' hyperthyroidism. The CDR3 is CASSLESMNTEAFF. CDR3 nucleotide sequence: TGCGCCAGCAGCTTGGAATCTATGAACACTGAAGCTTTCTTT.